The text below deals with one T cell receptor beta chain. Its antigen is not identified. Germline-derived CDR1 and CDR2 are LNHDA and SQIVND (reference sequence). The CDR3 is 15 residues long. The trim removed 2 bases at V and 0 bases at J, leaving 2 bases unmatched. As for time point: pretreatment peripheral blood. These data originate in a study of PD-L1 blockade in urothelial cancer. On the study more broadly: Blood samples had a median of roughly 140,000 T cells. Study-wide results and caveats: TCR clonality was measured in pretreatment peripheral blood. Clonality below the median predicted better survival.

Measured with immunoSEQ multiplex PCR; TCRdb has only the in-frame clones, and not every one. The sample consists of 85,000 to 100,000 clones, more than 75% of them appearing once. This clonotype originated in a man in his fifties or sixties with urothelial cancer. Here the sequenced sample was PBMCs, taken around atezolizumab (anti-PD-L1) treatment. The V and J genes are TRBV19 and TRBJ2-3; 7 positions match TRBD1. CDR3 in amino acids: CASSIMGQSTDTQYF. The DNA for the CDR3 is TGTGCCAGTAGTATAATGGGACAGAGCACAGATACGCAGTATTTT. The whole variable domain, remainder taken from reference TRBV19 and TRBJ2-3, is DGGITQSPKYLFRKEGQNVTLSCEQNLNHDAMYWYRQDPGQGLRLIYYSQIVNDFQKGDIAEGYSVSREKKESFPLTVTSAQKNPTAFYLCASSIMGQSTDTQYFGPGTRLTVL.